This T cell receptor beta chain was sequenced for a study of blood T cell repertoires in COVID-19. Whole-study context: Some COVID-19 samples were acute and others convalescent; all came from the United States, Italy and Spain. T cells, B-cell-depleted T cells, or PBMCs provided the cDNA or gDNA that served as material.

As to this clone: This sample includes further DNA sequences coding for the same CDR3.

Looked up from germline, CDR1 is KGHDR and CDR2 is SFDVKD. The CDR3 length is 16 residues. V lost 4 bases to trimming and J lost 3 bases; unmatched junction nucleotides: 6. Source study methods: Quantification of nucleated cells was approximated via reference gene primer amplification. TCRdb's table, derived via immunoSEQ multiplex PCR, lists solely in-frame clones and lacks some. The V and J calls and clone size come from that table; D and trimming were worked out from the DNA. This sample carries roughly 700,000 clones, 75% to 90% of them seen once, and the ten largest clones take about 0.24%. Sequencing was carried out using peripheral blood. The sequence was obtained from a woman aged 18-30 years with acute or convalescent COVID-19. The gene calls are TRBV24-1 and TRBJ2-2, with 8 positions matching TRBD1. CDR3 amino acids: CATSDLGTGDTGELFF. CDR3 DNA: TGTGCCACCAGTGACCTAGGGACAGGTGACACCGGGGAGCTGTTTTTT.